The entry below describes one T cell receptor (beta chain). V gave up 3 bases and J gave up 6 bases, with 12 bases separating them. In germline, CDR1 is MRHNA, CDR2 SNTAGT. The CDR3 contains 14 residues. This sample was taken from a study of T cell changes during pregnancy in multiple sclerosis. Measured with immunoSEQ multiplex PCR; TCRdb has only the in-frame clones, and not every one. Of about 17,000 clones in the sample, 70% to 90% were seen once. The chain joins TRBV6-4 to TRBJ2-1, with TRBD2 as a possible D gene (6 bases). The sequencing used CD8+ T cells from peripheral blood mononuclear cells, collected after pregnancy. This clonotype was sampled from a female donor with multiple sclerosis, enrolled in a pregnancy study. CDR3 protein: CASSDGSEGNEQFF. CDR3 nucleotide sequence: TGTGCCAGCAGTGATGGGTCGGAGGGCAATGAGCAGTTCTTC.